The 28 T cell receptor beta chains in this list originate from one sample, sequenced in a study of blood T cell repertoires in COVID-19. Profiled with immunoSEQ multiplex PCR; TCRdb holds only in-frame clones, not every one. The sample includes roughly 400,000 clones, roughly nine tenths seen only once; the top ten take 0.95% to 1.2%. The specimen sequenced was PBMCs or T cells enriched from blood (not recorded which). These TCRs come from a man aged 30-40 years who had recovered from COVID-19.

The chain uses TRBV15 and TRBJ1-2; 10 nucleotides align to TRBD1. The CDR3 is 15 residues long. Germline CDR1 is LNHNV and CDR2 is YYDKDF (reference sequence). With V trimmed by 3 bases and J by 7 bases, 8 bases remained unmatched. CDR3 protein: CATSRSDRGRVGYTF. The CDR3, as DNA: TGTGCCACCAGCAGGTCTGACAGGGGGCGCGTTGGCTACACCTTC.

V and J are TRBV5-8 and TRBJ1-1; 9 positions agree with TRBD1. CDR1 and CDR2 from the germline V gene are SGHTS and YDEGEE. V shed 4 bases and J 3 bases; nucleotides not matched to a gene: 10. The CDR3 contains 16 residues. The CDR3 loop is CASSTPGQGRYTEAFF. The CDR3 coding sequence is TGTGCCAGCAGCACCCCGGGACAGGGAAGGTACACTGAAGCTTTCTTT. Full variable domain (remainder filled in from reference TRBV5-8 and TRBJ1-1): EAGVTQSPTHLIKTRGQQATLRCSPISGHTSVYWYQQALGLGLQFLLWYDEGEERNRGNFPPRFSGRQFPNYSSELNVNALELEDSALYLCASSTPGQGRYTEAFFGQGTRLTVV.

This clone was observed a single time. The chain carries TRBV18 and TRBJ1-5; D gene unclear. Germline loops: CDR1 KGHSH, CDR2 LQKENI. There are 14 residues in the CDR3. The V and J ends lost 4 bases and 7 bases respectively, with 14 bases between them. CDR3 sequence reads: CASSQSREGQPQHF. The CDR3 DNA reads as TGTGCCAGCTCACAATCCCGTGAGGGCCAGCCCCAGCATTTT.

This clone was counted only a few times. This rearrangement joins TRBV28 to TRBJ1-5; tentatively, D is TRBD1 (6 bases). The CDR3 sequence is 14 residues long. Germline CDR1 and CDR2: MDHEN and SYDVKM. V lost 6 bases, J lost 11 bases, and 20 bases lay in between. In nucleotides, the CDR3 is TGTGCCAGCAGCCTAGACAGGACAAGGGCGTCCCAGCATTTT. This sequence encodes CASSLDRTRASQHF.

The J gene is TRBJ1-1, the V gene TRBV24-1; D unresolved. V dropped 0 bases and J dropped 12 bases, with 16 bases sitting between them. The germline gives CDR1 KGHDR, CDR2 SFDVKD. The CDR3 extends over 14 amino acids. The chain's CDR3 is CATSDLQTPTTTFF. The CDR3, as DNA: TGTGCCACCAGTGATTTGCAAACTCCCACTACAACTTTCTTT.

The chain's CDR3 is CASSAFRDRGLGEQYF. The CDR3 region has the DNA TGTGCCAGCAGTGCCTTTCGGGACAGGGGATTGGGGGAGCAGTACTTC. The chain is built from TRBV6-1 and TRBJ2-7, with TRBD1 matching 10 bases. The V segment lost 4 bases and the J segment 7 bases; nucleotides outside the gene matches: 13. CDR1 and CDR2 (germline): MNHNS, SASEGT. The CDR3 runs to 16 residues.

A remark on this clone: Other DNA sequences in this specimen translate into the identical CDR3. The rearrangement joins TRBV5-1 to TRBJ2-5, with 8 bases fitting TRBD2. Trimming at V came to 0 bases and at J to 4 bases, leaving 2 bases not matched to a gene. The germline gives CDR1 SGHRS, CDR2 YFSETQ. The CDR3 has 14 amino acids. The chain's CDR3 is CASSLGLAGETQYF. For the CDR3, the DNA is TGCGCCAGCAGCTTGGGCCTAGCGGGAGAGACCCAGTACTTC.

The genes are TRBV11-3 and TRBJ2-3, with 8 bases that match TRBD2. The germline gives CDR1 SGHNT, CDR2 YENEEA. The ends lost 2 bases at V and 2 bases at J; junction bases unmatched: 3. The length of the CDR3 is 15 residues. DNA of the CDR3: TGTGCCAGCAGCTTAAGCGGGAGAGACACAGATACGCAGTATTTT. This encodes CASSLSGRDTDTQYF. Full variable domain (rest looked up from reference TRBV11-3 and TRBJ2-3): EAGVVQSPRYKIIEKKQPVAFWCNPISGHNTLYWYLQNLGQGPELLIRYENEEAVDDSQLPKDRFSAERLKGVDSTLKIQPAELGDSAVYLCASSLSGRDTDTQYFGPGTRLTVL.

V gene TRBV18 combines with J gene TRBJ2-7; 13 bases map to TRBD2. The CDR3 runs 14 residues. CDR1 and CDR2 from the germline V gene are KGHSH and LQKENI. The junction had 3 bases not matched to a gene; V was cut back by 8 bases and J by 2 bases. The CDR3 protein is CASHGLAGAYEQYF. The CDR3, as DNA: TGTGCCAGCCACGGACTAGCGGGAGCCTACGAGCAGTACTTC. Based on the CDR3 plus reference TRBV18 and TRBJ2-7, the full variable domain is NAGVMQNPRHLVRRRGQEARLRCSPMKGHSHVYWYRQLPEEGLKFMVYLQKENIIDESGMPKERFSAEFPKEGPSILRIQQVVRGDSAAYFCASHGLAGAYEQYFGPGTRLTVT.

The rearrangement links TRBV4-1 to TRBJ1-1; 8 nucleotides align to TRBD1. This CDR3 contains 16 residues. Germline V gives CDR1 MGHRA, CDR2 YSYEKL. Trimming at V came to 1 base and at J to 3 bases, leaving 7 bases not matched to a gene. In DNA, the CDR3 is TGCGCCAGCAGCCAAGTACCGGGACAGGAATACACTGAAGCTTTCTTT. Protein product: CASSQVPGQEYTEAFF.

This rearrangement joins TRBV12-3 or TRBV12-4 to TRBJ1-3; the D gene is possibly TRBD1 (6 bases). CDR3 length equals 12 residues. V shed 3 bases and J shed 9 bases, with 9 bases lying between them. CDR3 DNA: TGTGCCAGCAGTTTCGGACAGACCACCATATATTTT. It translates to CASSFGQTTIYF.

J is TRBJ2-1 and V is TRBV3-1 (or the pseudogene TRBV3-2), with a weak D call TRBD2 (6 bases). The length of the CDR3 is 14 residues. Germline CDR1 LGHDT, CDR2 YNNKEL (reference sequence). The V end was cut by 1 base, the J end by 7 bases, with 11 bases between. Written as DNA, the CDR3 is TGTGCCAGCAGCCAAGTAGGGAGCGGGAATGAGCAGTTCTTC. It encodes CASSQVGSGNEQFF.

CDR3: CASSTSTGYNEKLFF. The CDR3 DNA sequence: TGTGCCAGTAGCACCTCGACAGGATATAATGAAAAACTGTTTTTT. The chain joins TRBV19 to TRBJ1-4; a weak D match, TRBD1 (6 bases). Germline values: CDR1 LNHDA, CDR2 SQIVND (reference sequence). V lost 6 bases, J lost 4 bases, and 15 bases lay in between. There are 15 residues in the CDR3.

V is TRBV19 and J is TRBJ1-3; D is undetermined. Germline CDR1 is LNHDA and CDR2 is SQIVND (reference sequence). The CDR3 has 15 amino acids. Trimming cost V 3 bases and J 0 bases, with 9 bases left between them. The CDR3 here is CASSIARHSGNTIYF. In DNA form, the CDR3 reads TGTGCCAGTAGTATTGCCCGACACTCTGGAAACACCATATATTTT.

The V gene is TRBV28, the J gene TRBJ2-7, with a tentative D call TRBD1 (6 bases). The CDR3 contains 13 residues. Germline assignment: CDR1 MDHEN and CDR2 SYDVKM. Trimming removed 6 bases at V and 3 bases at J, with 12 bases between. The CDR3 loop reads CASSSGQNYEQYF. Written as DNA, the CDR3 is TGTGCCAGCAGCTCCGGACAGAACTACGAGCAGTACTTC.

The chain is built from TRBV3-1 (or the pseudogene TRBV3-2) and TRBJ2-1, with 9 bases aligning to TRBD2. V gave up 5 bases and J gave up 2 bases; unmatched junction bases: 4. Per germline, CDR1 LGHDT and CDR2 YNNKEL (reference sequence). The CDR3 contains 15 residues. DNA for the CDR3: TGTGCCAGCAGCTTGCGGGAGGGCCCCTACAATGAGCAGTTCTTC. It is translated as CASSLREGPYNEQFF.

V gene TRBV14 combines with J gene TRBJ1-2; 7 positions match TRBD1. The J segment lost 0 bases and the V segment lost 3 bases, leaving 10 bases of the junction unmatched. This CDR3 is built from 17 residues. Germline V gene lookup returns CDR1 SGHDN and CDR2 FVKESK. The CDR3 protein is CASSHLPPGQSNYGYTF. The CDR3 DNA is TGTGCCAGCAGCCACCTTCCCCCGGGACAGTCTAACTATGGCTACACCTTC.

The genes are TRBV18 and TRBJ1-1; D unclear. Trimming took 6 bases from V and 4 from J, leaving 12 bases between them. The length of the CDR3 is 13 residues. The V gene's germline CDR1 is KGHSH and CDR2 LQKENI. CDR3 residues: CASSPNEGTEAFF. CDR3 nucleotides: TGTGCCAGCTCTCCGAACGAGGGCACTGAAGCTTTCTTT.

The chain links TRBV3-1 (or the pseudogene TRBV3-2) to TRBJ2-7; TRBD2 matches 9 bases. The CDR3 length is 16 residues. Germline V lookup: CDR1 LGHDT, CDR2 YNNKEL (reference sequence). Trimming removed 0 bases from V and 2 bases from J; junction bases left unmatched: 5. The CDR3 coding sequence is TGTGCCAGCAGCCAAGAGCGGCTAGCGGGAACCTACGAGCAGTACTTC. It encodes CASSQERLAGTYEQYF.

The genes are TRBV10-3 and TRBJ1-6, with 9 bases that match TRBD1. CDR1 is ENHRY and CDR2 is SYGVKD in the germline V gene. V was clipped by 11 bases and J by 8 bases; unmatched bases: 7. The CDR3 runs to 13 residues. The CDR3 DNA reads TGTGCCGTCGCGGGACAGGGTGATTCACCCCTCCACTTT. Its translation is CAVAGQGDSPLHF.

The chain employs TRBV15 and TRBJ1-2; D perhaps matches TRBD1 (6 bases). V gave up 0 bases and J gave up 4 bases, with 12 bases separating them. Germline V CDR1 and CDR2: LNHNV, YYDKDF (reference sequence). The CDR3 length is 15 residues. CDR3: CATSRDLDSSYGYTF. The DNA of the CDR3 is TGTGCCACCAGCAGAGATCTGGACAGCTCCTATGGCTACACCTTC. Supplemented by reference TRBV15 and TRBJ1-2, the full variable domain reads DAMVIQNPRYQVTQFGKPVTLSCSQTLNHNVMYWYQQKSSQAPKLLFHYYDKDFNNEADTPDNFQSRRPNTSFCFLDIRSPGLGDTAMYLCATSRDLDSSYGYTFGSGTRLTVV.

This clone was picked up one time. The sample holds other DNA sequences that translate to the same CDR3. The chain joins TRBV10-3 to TRBJ1-2; 8 bases are a match to TRBD1. The V segment lost 6 bases and the J segment 2 bases; nucleotides outside the gene matches: 5. The germline CDR1 and CDR2 sequences are ENHRY and SYGVKD. The CDR3 length is 14 residues. CDR3 loop: CAISPGTGNYGYTF. In DNA form, the CDR3 reads TGTGCCATCAGCCCAGGGACAGGAAACTATGGCTACACCTTC.

The CDR3 sequence: CASSQTAGQGAEETQYF. CDR3 DNA sequence: TGTGCCAGCAGCCAGACCGCGGGACAGGGGGCGGAAGAGACCCAGTACTTC. The rearrangement links TRBV4-2 to TRBJ2-5, with TRBD1 matching over 12 bases. The CDR3 extends over 17 amino acids. CDR1 is LGHNA, CDR2 YNFKEQ, per germline. J was trimmed by 3 bases and V by 3 bases; bases with no gene match: 8.

The chain employs TRBV3-1 (or the pseudogene TRBV3-2) and TRBJ2-7, with TRBD1 matching over 8 bases. The CDR3 extends over 15 amino acids. Germline V CDR1 and CDR2: LGHDT, YNNKEL (reference sequence). V shed 1 base and J 6 bases; nucleotides not matched to a gene: 8. This CDR3 reads CASSQGTGRLGEQYF. For the CDR3, the DNA is TGTGCCAGCAGCCAAGGGACAGGGAGATTGGGCGAGCAGTACTTC.

The chain has TRBV18 and TRBJ1-2, with D perhaps TRBD1 (5 bases). The V end lost 2 bases, the J end lost 8 bases, and 15 bases lay between the germline ends. CDR3 length: 14 residues. The germline CDR1 and CDR2 sequences are KGHSH and LQKENI. This CDR3 reads CASSPGTDPGGYTF. The CDR3 DNA reads TGTGCCAGCTCACCAGGGACTGACCCCGGGGGCTACACCTTC. Drawing the rest from reference TRBV18 and TRBJ1-2, the complete variable domain is NAGVMQNPRHLVRRRGQEARLRCSPMKGHSHVYWYRQLPEEGLKFMVYLQKENIIDESGMPKERFSAEFPKEGPSILRIQQVVRGDSAAYFCASSPGTDPGGYTFGSGTRLTVV.

In its sample, this clone was seen a few times. The chain uses TRBV19 and TRBJ1-1; the D is unclear. The germline V gene encodes CDR1 LNHDA and CDR2 SQIVND (reference sequence). The V and J ends lost 1 base and 2 bases respectively, with 8 bases between them. This CDR3 has 14 amino acids. CDR3 DNA: TGTGCCAGTAGTATAGTTCAGAAAAACACTGAAGCTTTCTTT. Amino acid sequence: CASSIVQKNTEAFF.

The chain couples TRBV4-1 to TRBJ1-3; 7 positions match TRBD1. The CDR3 is 15 residues long. Trimming at V came to 2 bases and at J to 1 base, leaving 2 bases not matched to a gene. Germline V gene sequence: CDR1 MGHRA, CDR2 YSYEKL. The CDR3 region is CASSQPTGSGNTIYF. DNA of the CDR3: TGCGCCAGCAGCCAACCGACAGGGTCTGGAAACACCATATATTTT.

The table lists this clone with a few counts. Other DNA sequences in the same sample also yield this CDR3. V is TRBV7-9 and J is TRBJ2-1; weak D call: TRBD1 (6 bases). CDR1 is SEHNR, CDR2 FQNEAQ, per germline (reference sequence). Trimming shortened V by 3 bases and J by 3 bases, and 6 bases separated the two germline ends. CDR3 length equals 13 residues. The CDR3 DNA sequence: TGTGCCAGCAGCTTGGACAGCTACAATGAGCAGTTCTTC. Protein sequence: CASSLDSYNEQFF. The complete variable domain, with remaining parts taken from reference TRBV7-9 and TRBJ2-1, reads DTGVSQNPRHKITKRGQNVTFRCDPISEHNRLYWYRQTLGQGPEFLTYFQNEAQLEKSRLLSDRFSAERPKGSFSTLEIQRTEQGDSAMYLCASSLDSYNEQFFGPGTRLTVL.